The 18 T cell receptor beta chains reported below all come from one sample, sequenced in a study of blood T cell repertoires in COVID-19. Method: immunoSEQ multiplex PCR; TCRdb's copy keeps in-frame clones and lacks some. Here the sample spans about 190,000 clones, 80% to 90% being singletons. The material sequenced was peripheral blood. These receptors all come from a man aged 25-45 years with active or convalescent COVID-19.

V and J are TRBV28 and TRBJ1-2; TRBD1 might be the D (6 bases). The V gene's germline CDR1 is MDHEN and CDR2 SYDVKM. CDR3 length: 15 residues. With 6 bases removed from V and 4 bases from J, the gap between germline ends came to 18 bases. CDR3 coding DNA: TGTGCCAGCAGACCCGGTGGGGGCAACTTCTATGGCTACACCTTC. This gives the protein CASRPGGGNFYGYTF.

The CDR3 DNA follows: TGTGCCAGCAGTTCCTCCGGGACAGGAGGAGAGACCCAGTACTTC. This encodes CASSSSGTGGETQYF. V usage is TRBV5-5 and J usage is TRBJ2-5; the match to TRBD1 covers 8 bases. Germline V gene data show CDR1 as SGHKS and CDR2 as YYEKEE (reference sequence). After removal of 5 bases from V and 4 bases from J, the junction contained 10 bases not matched to a gene. This CDR3 contains 15 residues.

A note on this clone: At the DNA level, this CDR3 is encoded by other sequences in the same sample as well. The CDR3 protein is CASSSGLVGYNEQFF. The DNA for the CDR3 is TGTGCCAGCAGCTCGGGACTAGTCGGATACAATGAGCAGTTCTTC. This chain joins TRBV7-2 and TRBJ2-1; 8 bases agree with TRBD2. The V gene end was trimmed by 4 bases and the J gene end by 4 bases; junction bases not matched to a gene: 6. CDR3 size: 15 residues. Looked up from germline, CDR1 is SGHTA and CDR2 is FQGNSA.

The V call is TRBV3-1 (or the pseudogene TRBV3-2), the J call TRBJ1-1, with a tentative D call TRBD1 (6 bases). The CDR3 sequence is 14 residues long. Trimming removed 2 bases from V and 4 bases from J, with 11 bases in between. Germline V gene sequence: CDR1 LGHDT, CDR2 YNNKEL (reference sequence). The CDR3 DNA sequence: TGTGCCAGCAGCCAACACACAGGGTTCACTGAAGCTTTCTTT. The encoded protein is CASSQHTGFTEAFF.

The chain uses TRBV7-2 and TRBJ1-1, with 7 bases fitting TRBD1. After removal of 1 base from V and 6 bases from J, the junction contained 5 bases not matched to a gene. The CDR3 extends over 14 amino acids. In germline, CDR1 is SGHTA, CDR2 FQGNSA. This CDR3 reads CASSLGGGSAEAFF. CDR3 sequence (DNA): TGTGCCAGCAGCTTAGGAGGGGGCTCCGCTGAAGCTTTCTTT.

The rearrangement joins TRBV11-2 to TRBJ2-1, with 9 nucleotides matching TRBD1. CDR3 length equals 16 residues. V shed 5 bases and J 8 bases; nucleotides not matched to a gene: 13. CDR1 and CDR2 from the germline V gene are SGHAT and FQNNGV. DNA of the CDR3: TGTGCCAGCAGCGGAACCGGGACAGGGTTTTCCCATGAGCAGTTCTTC. Its protein product is CASSGTGTGFSHEQFF.

The V call is TRBV19, the J call TRBJ2-7, with D maybe TRBD2 (5 bases). Germline V gene lookup returns CDR1 LNHDA and CDR2 SQIVND (reference sequence). V lost 6 bases, J lost 6 bases, and 9 bases lay in between. The CDR3 is 11 amino acids. The DNA for the CDR3 is TGTGCCAGTAGAGAGGGCTCCGAGCAGTACTTC. Translated, it gives CASREGSEQYF.

This clone occurred a few times. This chain uses TRBV7-9 with TRBJ1-6; D unclear. Trimming took 1 base from V and 6 from J, leaving 7 bases between them. Germline V lookup: CDR1 SEHNR, CDR2 FQNEAQ (reference sequence). The CDR3 extends over 14 amino acids. CDR3 coding DNA: TGTGCCAGCAGCTTAGAACAGTTTAATTCACCCCTCCACTTT. The encoded protein is CASSLEQFNSPLHF. The full variable domain, completed using reference TRBV7-9 and TRBJ1-6, is DTGVSQNPRHKITKRGQNVTFRCDPISEHNRLYWYRQTLGQGPEFLTYFQNEAQLEKSRLLSDRFSAERPKGSFSTLEIQRTEQGDSAMYLCASSLEQFNSPLHFGNGTRLTVT.

The V gene is TRBV10-2, the J gene TRBJ1-1; D is ambiguous. Per the germline V gene, CDR1 is WSHSY and CDR2 is SAAADI. The length of the CDR3 is 14 residues. Deletions cut 5 bases from V and 6 bases from J, with 16 bases between. The CDR3 DNA follows: TGCGCCAGCAGTAGGTTCGGCGGGGAGGCTGAAGCTTTCTTT. Protein sequence: CASSRFGGEAEAFF.

This clone was seen only once. The V and J genes are TRBV7-3 and TRBJ1-3, with TRBD1 identical over 7 bases. Germline lookup yields CDR1 SGHTA and CDR2 FQGTGA. The ends lost 2 bases at V and 2 bases at J; junction bases unmatched: 6. There are 16 residues in the CDR3. The CDR3 nucleotides read TGTGCCAGCAGCTTATTAGGAGGGGGCCCTGGAAACACCATATATTTT. Encoded protein: CASSLLGGGPGNTIYF. Full variable domain (rest looked up from reference TRBV7-3 and TRBJ1-3): GAGVSQTPSNKVTEKGKYVELRCDPISGHTALYWYRQSLGQGPEFLIYFQGTGAADDSGLPNDRFFAVRPEGSVSTLKIQRTERGDSAVYLCASSLLGGGPGNTIYFGEGSWLTVV.

This sequence joins TRBV7-9 and TRBJ2-7, with D possibly matching TRBD1 (6 bases). The CDR3 is made up of 16 amino acids. The ends were cut back, 6 bases at V and 2 bases at J, with 20 bases in the middle. Germline-derived CDR1 and CDR2 are SEHNR and FQNEAQ (reference sequence). CDR3 protein: CASSWYRDDKTYEQYV. In nucleotides, the CDR3 is TGTGCCAGCAGTTGGTACAGGGACGATAAAACCTACGAGCAGTACGTC.

V and J are TRBV10-3 and TRBJ2-6, with D possibly TRBD2 on 5 matching bases. V lost 4 bases and J lost 0, with 13 bases in between. Germline V gene sequence: CDR1 ENHRY, CDR2 SYGVKD. This CDR3 contains 17 residues. The CDR3 nucleotides read TGTGCCATCAGTGGGGGAGCTTTCAACTCTGGGGCCAACGTCCTGACTTTC. Protein sequence: CAISGGAFNSGANVLTF.

CDR3 sequence (DNA): TGTGCCAGCAGTTACTCGGGGGAGGGTATCCTAGGTGAGCAGTTCTTC. Translation: CASSYSGEGILGEQFF. The chain couples TRBV6-5 to TRBJ2-1; 7 nucleotides agree with TRBD2. CDR1 and CDR2 from the germline V gene are MNHEY and SVGAGI. CDR3 size: 16 residues. The J segment lost 9 bases and the V segment lost 0 bases, leaving 11 bases of the junction unmatched.

The chain links TRBV5-5 to TRBJ2-7; 12 bases fit TRBD2. Germline values: CDR1 SGHKS, CDR2 YYEKEE (reference sequence). The CDR3 sequence is 16 residues long. After removal of 2 bases from V and 5 bases from J, the junction contained 8 bases not matched to a gene. Here the CDR3 reads CASSFRASGGAHEQYV. CDR3 in DNA: TGTGCCAGCAGCTTTCGGGCTAGCGGGGGGGCCCACGAGCAGTACGTC.

This chain joins TRBV21-1 and TRBJ2-3; TRBD2 reflects the table's D call only, with no check against the DNA. TRBV21-1 corresponds to a pseudogene. This CDR3 is 20 amino acids long. This CDR3 reads CASSTRTLAGEMTSTDTQYF. CDR3 nucleotides: TGTGCCAGCAGCACGAGAACACTAGCGGGGGAGATGACTAGCACAGATACGCAGTATTTT.

This clone was observed a few times. The V and J genes are TRBV10-3 and TRBJ1-4; 8 nucleotides line up with TRBD1. J gave up 8 bases and V 4 bases, and 6 bases lay outside the gene matches. The CDR3 runs to 14 residues. The germline CDR1 and CDR2 sequences are ENHRY and SYGVKD. The CDR3 here is CAISGGQGDEKLFF. In nucleotides, the CDR3 is TGTGCCATCAGTGGAGGACAGGGTGACGAAAAACTGTTTTTT.

The gene calls are TRBV18 and TRBJ1-2; TRBD1 matches at 10 bases. The germline gives CDR1 KGHSH, CDR2 LQKENI. The trim removed 8 bases at V and 4 bases at J, leaving 7 bases unmatched. The CDR3 covers 14 residues. CDR3 loop: CASKGDRGIYGYTF. The DNA for the CDR3 is TGTGCCAGCAAAGGGGACAGGGGAATCTATGGCTACACCTTC. The full variable domain, in which reference TRBV18 and TRBJ1-2 provide the parts outside the CDR3, is NAGVMQNPRHLVRRRGQEARLRCSPMKGHSHVYWYRQLPEEGLKFMVYLQKENIIDESGMPKERFSAEFPKEGPSILRIQQVVRGDSAAYFCASKGDRGIYGYTFGSGTRLTVV.

V and J are TRBV4-3 and TRBJ1-4, with a weak D call TRBD1 (5 bases). Per germline, CDR1 LGHNA and CDR2 YSLEER. This CDR3 has 16 residues. V gave up 4 bases and J gave up 7 bases, with 19 bases separating them. Written as DNA, the CDR3 is TGCGCCAGCAGCCCCCGGACCGGGACTGGTGGTGAAAAACTGTTTTTT. Protein product: CASSPRTGTGGEKLFF.